This T cell receptor beta chain was found in a study of cytomegalovirus exposure and HLA in healthy donors. This clone was observed a handful of times. Antigen unknown. V gave up 5 bases and J gave up 3 bases; unmatched junction bases: 5. CDR3 size: 15 residues. Germline V gene data show CDR1 as MNHEY and CDR2 as SVGAGI. Study findings and constraints: Of the V segments, some could not be distinguished, including TRBV6-2 and TRBV6-3, and were excluded. The study found most TCR sequences rare, yet found some public TCRs in many donors. In a later analysis, HLA-C alleles had the fewest associated TCRs, DRB1 alleles the most.

The PCR employed 60 Vbeta primers together with 13 Jbeta primers. Measured with immunoSEQ multiplex PCR; TCRdb has only the in-frame clones, and not every one. The data show some 150,000 clones, around three quarters seen once. The sequence came from a woman in her thirties or forties in good health and CMV-seropositive. This chain uses TRBV6-5 with TRBJ2-3, with TRBD2 identical over 10 bases. Sequenced material: PBMCs. The CDR3 loop is CASSSGGAKTDTQYF. The CDR3 bases are TGTGCCAGCAGTAGCGGGGGGGCCAAGACAGATACGCAGTATTTT.